Listed here are 30 T cell receptor beta chains from one sample, sequenced in a study of Graves' ophthalmopathy and Graves' hyperthyroidism. The authors amplified TCR beta CDR3 regions, and they did so from RNA transcripts for repertoire sequencing. Second-round multiplex PCR followed a first-round RT-PCR using HTBI primers. A single record per CDR3 protein comes from TCRdb applying MiXCR to the multiplex PCR reads. The profile covers approximately 700,000 distinct CDR3 sequences, with 40% appearing a single time and 40% to 45% taken by the ten largest. Sequencing input: peripheral blood. The receptors shown here come from an adult man with Graves' ophthalmopathy.

The genes are TRBV20-1 and TRBJ1-5; 9 bases agree with TRBD1. TRBJ2-3 explains the end of the DNA better; the J call may be wrong. CDR1 DFQATT and CDR2 SNEGSKA come from the germline V gene (reference sequence). CDR3 length: 14 residues. The CDR3 region has the DNA TGCAGTGCTTGGGGACAGGGAAGCACAGATACGCAGTATTTT. This encodes CSAWGQGSTDTQYF.

The rearrangement joins TRBV9 to TRBJ2-3, with a weak D call TRBD1 (6 bases). Germline CDR1 reads SGDLS; CDR2 reads YYNGEE. The CDR3 is made up of 17 amino acids. Trimming shortened V by 3 bases and J by 3 bases, and 20 bases separated the two germline ends. CDR3 protein: CASSAQSGTSFTDTQYF. The CDR3 DNA follows: TGTGCCAGCAGCGCTCAGTCAGGGACAAGCTTTACAGATACGCAGTATTTT. Based on the CDR3 plus reference TRBV9 and TRBJ2-3, the full variable domain is DSGVTQTPKHLITATGQRVTLRCSPRSGDLSVYWYQQSLDQGLQFLIQYYNGEERAKGNILERFSAQQFPDLHSELNLSSLELGDSALYFCASSAQSGTSFTDTQYFGPGTRLTVL.

This clonotype was picked up a small number of times. The chain couples TRBV19 to TRBJ2-7, with 7 bases aligning to TRBD1. V lost 5 bases and J lost 6; bases outside the gene matches: 10. Germline CDR1 LNHDA, CDR2 SQIVND (reference sequence). The CDR3 is made up of 14 amino acids. The CDR3 DNA follows: TGTGCCAGTAGTTCACCGACAGGGCCGGGCGAGCAGTACTTC. Protein: CASSSPTGPGEQYF.

This chain uses TRBV11-3 with TRBJ1-4, with D maybe TRBD1 (6 bases). V lost 7 bases and J 6 bases, leaving 15 bases between the germline ends. CDR1 and CDR2 (germline): SGHNT, YENEEA. There are 14 residues in the CDR3. The CDR3 is CASTLGEGDEKLFF. The CDR3 DNA sequence: TGTGCCAGCACCCTAGGGGAGGGGGATGAAAAACTGTTTTTT.

The chain carries TRBV19 and TRBJ1-1; D is undetermined. This CDR3 region has 14 residues. The V and J ends lost 3 bases and 7 bases respectively, with 15 bases between them. Germline V gene sequence: CDR1 LNHDA, CDR2 SQIVND (reference sequence). The CDR3 nucleotides read TGTGCCAGTAGTATGCGTCAGATAGTGGGTGAAGCTTTCTTT. It is translated as CASSMRQIVGEAFF. The variable domain in full, with the rest retrieved from reference TRBV19 and TRBJ1-1, is DGGITQSPKYLFRKEGQNVTLSCEQNLNHDAMYWYRQDPGQGLRLIYYSQIVNDFQKGDIAEGYSVSREKKESFPLTVTSAQKNPTAFYLCASSMRQIVGEAFFGQGTRLTVV.

The J gene is TRBJ1-6, the V gene TRBV6-4; TRBD1 matches 7 bases. The CDR3 consists of 15 residues. V shed 4 bases, J shed 10 bases, and the junction held 10 bases outside the gene matches. Germline V gene data show CDR1 as MRHNA and CDR2 as SNTAGT. CDR3 residues: CASSALTGPQSPLHF. The CDR3 coding sequence is TGTGCCAGCAGTGCCTTGACAGGGCCGCAGTCACCCCTCCACTTT.

V and J are TRBV11-2 and TRBJ1-2; perhaps TRBD1 as D (5 bases). The CDR3 covers 14 residues. V gave up 11 bases and J gave up 3 bases, with 19 bases separating them. Per the germline V gene, CDR1 is SGHAT and CDR2 is FQNNGV. CDR3 bases: TGTGCCCGGGGCATTGGGGGGAAGGACTATGGCTACACCTTC. Amino acids: CARGIGGKDYGYTF.

This clonotype was seen only once. This chain joins TRBV29-1 and TRBJ2-7; 7 bases match TRBD1. CDR3 length equals 13 residues. V shed 4 bases, J shed 3 bases, and the junction held 6 bases outside the gene matches. Per germline, CDR1 SQVTM and CDR2 ANQGSEA. CDR3 sequence: CSVVTGSGYEQYF. The CDR3, as DNA: TGCAGCGTTGTGACAGGGAGTGGCTACGAGCAGTACTTC.

V usage is TRBV14 and J usage is TRBJ1-1; D might be TRBD1 (5 bases). The CDR3 consists of 15 residues. Germline loops: CDR1 SGHDN, CDR2 FVKESK. Trimming removed 0 bases from V and 5 bases from J, with 13 bases in between. In nucleotides, the CDR3 is TGTGCCAGCAGCCAAGACTGGGGGTTCCCGACTGAAGCTTTCTTT. Translated: CASSQDWGFPTEAFF.

V and J are TRBV19 and TRBJ1-4; 8 positions match TRBD1. V was clipped by 2 bases and J by 8 bases; unmatched bases: 7. CDR1 is LNHDA, CDR2 SQIVND, per germline (reference sequence). The CDR3 extends over 15 amino acids. The CDR3 sequence is CASSISGAGGEKLFF. The CDR3 DNA reads TGTGCCAGTAGTATATCGGGGGCAGGGGGCGAAAAACTGTTTTTT.

This clonotype came up a few times. This chain connects TRBV7-2 to TRBJ2-2, with 7 nucleotides matching TRBD1. Trimming cost V 2 bases and J 0 bases; bases outside gene matches: 6. The CDR3 runs 17 residues. Germline V gene sequence: CDR1 SGHTA, CDR2 FQGNSA. CDR3 residues: CASSLRSTGSNTGELFF. The CDR3 DNA reads TGTGCCAGCAGCTTACGTTCGACAGGGTCGAACACCGGGGAGCTGTTTTTT. The variable domain in full, with the rest retrieved from reference TRBV7-2 and TRBJ2-2, is GAGVSQSPSNKVTEKGKDVELRCDPISGHTALYWYRQSLGQGLEFLIYFQGNSAPDKSGLPSDRFSAERTGGSVSTLTIQRTQQEDSAVYLCASSLRSTGSNTGELFFGEGSRLTVL.

This clonotype was detected a few times. This chain joins TRBV12-3 or TRBV12-4 and TRBJ1-1; D is unresolved. This CDR3 spans 15 amino acids. V lost 0 bases and J 1 base, leaving 9 bases between the germline ends. CDR3: CASSLASMGNTEAFF. CDR3 nucleotide sequence: TGTGCCAGCAGTTTAGCGTCGATGGGGAACACTGAAGCTTTCTTT.

In its sample, this clonotype was seen many times. The chain joins TRBV7-9 to TRBJ2-6; D perhaps matches TRBD1 (6 bases). V lost 2 bases and J 1 base, leaving 9 bases between the germline ends. The CDR3 is 16 residues long. Per the germline V gene, CDR1 is SEHNR and CDR2 is FQNEAQ (reference sequence). The CDR3 region has the DNA TGTGCCAGCAGCTTACTGACAGGTTCTGGGGCCAACGTCCTGACTTTC. Protein product: CASSLLTGSGANVLTF. Supplemented by reference TRBV7-9 and TRBJ2-6, the full variable domain reads DTGVSQNPRHKITKRGQNVTFRCDPISEHNRLYWYRQTLGQGPEFLTYFQNEAQLEKSRLLSDRFSAERPKGSFSTLEIQRTEQGDSAMYLCASSLLTGSGANVLTFGAGSRLTVL.

This clonotype was seen a handful of times. One junction end does not reproduce the germline sequence, and a read error may be involved. This chain connects TRBV24-1 to TRBJ1-5; D gene uncertain. From germline, CDR1 is KGHDR and CDR2 SFDVKD. CDR3 length equals 13 residues. CDR3 loop: CASSLNPDQPQHF. CDR3 DNA: TGTGCCAGCAGTTTAAACCCGGATCAGCCCCAGCATTTT.

Concerning this clonotype itself: Lacking the conserved final phenylalanine or tryptophan, this CDR3 likely reflects a read error. The chain carries TRBV20-1 and TRBJ1-1; possible D gene TRBD1, 5 bases. V was shortened by 3 bases and J by 0 bases, with 14 bases between the two germline ends. CDR3 length: 15 amino acids. CDR1 DFQATT and CDR2 SNEGSKA come from the germline V gene (reference sequence). The CDR3, as DNA: TGCAGTGCTAGCAAGACGGGGGTAATGAACACTGAAGCTTTCATT. Protein sequence: CSASKTGVMNTEAFI.

The chain joins TRBV7-2 to TRBJ2-3; D not resolved. The CDR3 is made up of 14 amino acids. V dropped 5 bases and J dropped 4 bases, with 13 bases sitting between them. In germline, CDR1 is SGHTA, CDR2 FQGNSA. CDR3 sequence (DNA): TGTGCCAGCAGCAGAGCAGTAGGGCCAGATACGCAGTATTTT. It is translated as CASSRAVGPDTQYF.

The V call is TRBV9, the J call TRBJ1-5; possibly TRBD1 for D (6 bases). The CDR3 has 14 amino acids. Germline loops: CDR1 SGDLS, CDR2 YYNGEE. Trimming removed 0 bases from V and 4 bases from J, with 8 bases in between. The CDR3 region has the DNA TGTGCCAGCAGCGTAGGGGGGCAGAATCAGCCCCAGCATTTT. This gives the protein CASSVGGQNQPQHF.

This clonotype was recorded many times. This sequence joins TRBV20-1 and TRBJ2-5, with D unresolved. Trimming left V 6 bases short and J 0 bases short, with 8 bases between. In germline, CDR1 is DFQATT, CDR2 SNEGSKA (reference sequence). There are 12 residues in the CDR3. DNA for the CDR3: TGCAGTGCGTTGGGGTACCAAGAGACCCAGTACTTC. It is translated as CSALGYQETQYF.

A few counts support this clonotype. The chain couples TRBV19 to TRBJ1-1, with 9 bases aligning to TRBD1. V was pared by 8 bases and J by 0 bases, with 10 bases of the junction left unmatched. CDR1 and CDR2 from the germline V gene are LNHDA and SQIVND (reference sequence). The CDR3 loop spans 16 amino acids. The DNA for the CDR3 is TGTGCCAGTCGACAGGGGGGCGTTCGCTTGAACACTGAAGCTTTCTTT. It encodes CASRQGGVRLNTEAFF.

This chain joins TRBV10-3 and TRBJ1-2; D gene unclear. The CDR3 covers 12 residues. Per germline, CDR1 ENHRY and CDR2 SYGVKD. Trimming removed 5 bases at V and 4 bases at J, with 8 bases between. The CDR3 DNA reads TGTGCCATCAGTTACACGCGCTATGGCTACACCTTC. This translates into CAISYTRYGYTF.

In this sample, this clonotype turned up many times. The CDR3 region is CASSLSYGGYNSPLHF. As DNA, the CDR3 is TGTGCCAGCAGCTTATCATACGGAGGGTATAATTCACCCCTCCACTTT. V is TRBV7-9 and J is TRBJ1-6, with unresolved D. The germline V gene has CDR1 SEHNR and CDR2 FQNEAQ (reference sequence). Between the trimmed V and J ends, which lost 2 bases and 4 bases, there was a span of 12 bases. The CDR3 is 16 residues long. The variable domain in full, completed from reference TRBV7-9 and TRBJ1-6, reads DTGVSQNPRHKITKRGQNVTFRCDPISEHNRLYWYRQTLGQGPEFLTYFQNEAQLEKSRLLSDRFSAERPKGSFSTLEIQRTEQGDSAMYLCASSLSYGGYNSPLHFGNGTRLTVT.

As for this clonotype: One junction end does not reproduce the germline sequence, and a read error may be involved. The rearrangement uses TRBV24-1 and TRBJ2-5; TRBD1 might be the D (6 bases). This CDR3 has 20 residues. The germline gives CDR1 KGHDR, CDR2 SFDVKD. In DNA, the CDR3 is TGTGCCAGCAGTCTATACCGGAGAGGTCAGGGGAGTGGGGAGCAAGAGACCCAGTACTTC. It yields the protein CASSLYRRGQGSGEQETQYF.

Of note for this clonotype: A much larger clone sits a single nucleotide away, making a read error possible. This chain connects TRBV19 to TRBJ1-1; 8 nucleotides align to TRBD1. The germline V gene has CDR1 LNHDA and CDR2 SQIVND (reference sequence). The CDR3 contains 14 residues. CDR3: CACSIVGQGREAFF. The CDR3 DNA sequence: TGTGCCTGTAGTATAGTCGGACAGGGACGTGAAGCTTTCTTT. Drawing the rest from reference TRBV19 and TRBJ1-1, the complete variable domain is DGGITQSPKYLFRKEGQNVTLSCEQNLNHDAMYWYRQDPGQGLRLIYYSQIVNDFQKGDIAEGYSVSREKKESFPLTVTSAQKNPTAFYLCACSIVGQGREAFFGQGTRLTVV.

The V gene is TRBV29-1, the J gene TRBJ1-2; D is ambiguous. In germline, CDR1 is SQVTM, CDR2 ANQGSEA. The CDR3 is 12 amino acids. V lost 4 bases and J lost 1, with 7 bases in between. CDR3 residues: CSVGGRNYGYTF. CDR3 coding DNA: TGCAGCGTTGGAGGGCGTAACTATGGCTACACCTTC.

This clonotype was counted ten times or more. V and J are TRBV2 and TRBJ1-4; D possibly corresponds to TRBD1 (5 bases). Germline-derived CDR1 and CDR2 are SNHLY and FYNNEI. The ends were cut back, 4 bases at V and 7 bases at J, with 13 bases in the middle. This CDR3 has 14 residues. Written as DNA, the CDR3 is TGTGCCAGCAGTGTAGCCGCAGGGTCTGAAAAACTGTTTTTT. It translates to CASSVAAGSEKLFF.

Only a few counts were recorded for this clonotype. The chain links TRBV20-1 to TRBJ2-7, with 11 positions matching TRBD1. In germline, CDR1 is DFQATT, CDR2 SNEGSKA (reference sequence). The CDR3 length is 17 residues. V trimming: 6 bases; J trimming: 1 base; junction bases outside the gene matches: 14. The CDR3 nucleotides are TGCAGTGCAAGCGATCTCCTCGGGACAGGGGGATCCTACGAGCAGTACTTC. This codes for CSASDLLGTGGSYEQYF.

The chain combines TRBV12-3 or TRBV12-4 with TRBJ1-2; unclear D gene. The CDR3 runs to 15 residues. V lost 6 bases, J lost 4 bases, and 18 bases lay in between. CDR3 nucleotides: TGTGCCAGCAGCCAATTCACCGGGCCAACCTATGGCTACACCTTC. Protein sequence: CASSQFTGPTYGYTF.

This clonotype was seen a few times. V usage is TRBV13 and J usage is TRBJ1-2; D possibly corresponds to TRBD1 (5 bases). With 5 bases removed from V and 2 bases from J, the gap between germline ends came to 12 bases. CDR3 length: 14 amino acids. Germline V gene lookup returns CDR1 PRHDT and CDR2 FYEKMQ (reference sequence). The CDR3 bases are TGTGCCAGCAGCCCTTCGGGACCAAACTATGGCTACACCTTC. This encodes CASSPSGPNYGYTF.

Written as DNA, the CDR3 is TGTGCCAGCAGTGGACTGTATAATTCACCCCTCCACTTT. Translation gives CASSGLYNSPLHF. V and J are TRBV25-1 and TRBJ1-6; D is ambiguous. Trimming took off 4 bases at V and 4 bases at J, with 5 bases between the two ends. This CDR3 is built from 13 residues. Germline CDR1 reads MGHDK; CDR2 reads SYGVNS.

On this clonotype: This clone may be a read error of a much larger clone one base away. CDR3 sequence: CASSYDANSPLHF. CDR3 DNA sequence: TGTGCCAGCAGTTACGACGCGAATTCACCCCTCCACTTT. This rearrangement joins TRBV10-3 to TRBJ1-6; D gene ambiguous. Germline CDR1 reads ENHRY; CDR2 reads SYGVKD. The CDR3 spans 13 residues.